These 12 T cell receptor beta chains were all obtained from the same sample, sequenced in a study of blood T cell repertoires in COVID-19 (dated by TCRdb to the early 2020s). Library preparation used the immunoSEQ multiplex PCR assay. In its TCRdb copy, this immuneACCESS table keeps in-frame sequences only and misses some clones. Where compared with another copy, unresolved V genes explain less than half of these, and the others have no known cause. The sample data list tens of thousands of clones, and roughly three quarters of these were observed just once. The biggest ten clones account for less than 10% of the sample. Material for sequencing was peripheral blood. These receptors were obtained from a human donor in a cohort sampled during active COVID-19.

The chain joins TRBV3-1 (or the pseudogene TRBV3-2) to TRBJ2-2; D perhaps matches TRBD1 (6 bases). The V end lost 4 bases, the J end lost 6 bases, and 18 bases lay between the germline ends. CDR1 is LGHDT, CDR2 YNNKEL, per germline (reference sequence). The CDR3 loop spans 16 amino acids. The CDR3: CASSPLTGAGAGELFF. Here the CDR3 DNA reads TGTGCCAGCAGCCCCCTGACAGGTGCTGGGGCCGGGGAGCTGTTTTTT.

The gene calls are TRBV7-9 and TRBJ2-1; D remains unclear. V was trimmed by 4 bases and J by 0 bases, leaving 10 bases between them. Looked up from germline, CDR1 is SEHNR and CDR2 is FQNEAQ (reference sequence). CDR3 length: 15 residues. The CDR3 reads CASSSTASSYNEQFF. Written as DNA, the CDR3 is TGTGCCAGCAGCTCGACTGCGAGCTCCTACAATGAGCAGTTCTTC.

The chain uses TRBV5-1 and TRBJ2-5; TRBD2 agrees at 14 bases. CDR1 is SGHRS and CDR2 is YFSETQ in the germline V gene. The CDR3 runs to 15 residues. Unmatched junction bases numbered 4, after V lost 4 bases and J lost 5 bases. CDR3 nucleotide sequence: TGCGCCAGCAGCAAAGGACTAGCGGGAGGTGAGACCCAGTACTTC. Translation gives CASSKGLAGGETQYF.

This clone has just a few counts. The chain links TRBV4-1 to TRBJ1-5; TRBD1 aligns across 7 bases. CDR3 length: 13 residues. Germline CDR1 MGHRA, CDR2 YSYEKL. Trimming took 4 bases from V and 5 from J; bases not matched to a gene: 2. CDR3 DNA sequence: TGCGCCAGCAGCCTCAGGGGGTATCAGCCCCAGCATTTT. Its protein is CASSLRGYQPQHF.

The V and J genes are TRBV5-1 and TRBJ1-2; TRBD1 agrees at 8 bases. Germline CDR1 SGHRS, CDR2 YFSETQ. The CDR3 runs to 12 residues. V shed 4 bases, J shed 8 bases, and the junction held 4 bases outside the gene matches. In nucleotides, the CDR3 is TGCGCCAGCAGCCCACAGGGGGAGGGCTACACCTTC. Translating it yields CASSPQGEGYTF.

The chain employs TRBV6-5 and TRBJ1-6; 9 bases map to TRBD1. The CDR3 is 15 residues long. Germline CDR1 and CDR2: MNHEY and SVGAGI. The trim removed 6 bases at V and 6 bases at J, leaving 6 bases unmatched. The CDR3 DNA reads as TGTGCCAGCAGGGTACAGGGGGCCAGTAATTCACCCCTCCACTTT. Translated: CASRVQGASNSPLHF.

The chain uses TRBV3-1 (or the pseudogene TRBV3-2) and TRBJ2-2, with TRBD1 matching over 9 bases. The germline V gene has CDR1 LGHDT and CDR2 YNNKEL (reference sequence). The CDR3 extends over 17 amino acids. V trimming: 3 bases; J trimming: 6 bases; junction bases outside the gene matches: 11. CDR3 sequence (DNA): TGTGCCAGCAGCCATGAACAGGGGGCGCAAGGCGCCGGGGAGCTGTTTTTT. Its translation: CASSHEQGAQGAGELFF.

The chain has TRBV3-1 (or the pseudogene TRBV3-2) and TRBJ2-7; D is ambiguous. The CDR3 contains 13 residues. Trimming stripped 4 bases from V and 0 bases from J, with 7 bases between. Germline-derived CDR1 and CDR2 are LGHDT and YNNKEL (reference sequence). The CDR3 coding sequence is TGTGCCAGCAGCCCGCCCTACTCCTACGAGCAGTACTTC. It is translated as CASSPPYSYEQYF.

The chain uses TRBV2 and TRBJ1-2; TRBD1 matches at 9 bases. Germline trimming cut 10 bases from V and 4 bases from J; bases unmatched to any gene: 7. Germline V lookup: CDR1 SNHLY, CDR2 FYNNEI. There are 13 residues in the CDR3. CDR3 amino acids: CATGTGPPYGYTF. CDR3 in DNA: TGTGCCACCGGGACAGGGCCTCCCTATGGCTACACCTTC.

The CDR3 coding sequence is TGTGCCAGCAGCTTGTCTCGGGAGAGGGGTACTGAAGCTTTCTTT. Its protein product is CASSLSRERGTEAFF. The chain carries TRBV5-4 and TRBJ1-1; D might be TRBD1 (5 bases). Germline V gene lookup returns CDR1 SGHNT and CDR2 YYREEE (reference sequence). The ends were cut back, 1 base at V and 5 bases at J, with 15 bases in the middle. There are 15 residues in the CDR3.

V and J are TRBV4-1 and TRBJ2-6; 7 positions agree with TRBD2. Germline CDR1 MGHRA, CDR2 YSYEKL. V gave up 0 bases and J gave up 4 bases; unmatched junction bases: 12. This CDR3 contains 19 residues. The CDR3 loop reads CASSQEGGSVLLGANVLTF. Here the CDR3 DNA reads TGCGCCAGCAGCCAAGAGGGCGGGAGTGTCTTGCTGGGGGCCAACGTCCTGACTTTC.

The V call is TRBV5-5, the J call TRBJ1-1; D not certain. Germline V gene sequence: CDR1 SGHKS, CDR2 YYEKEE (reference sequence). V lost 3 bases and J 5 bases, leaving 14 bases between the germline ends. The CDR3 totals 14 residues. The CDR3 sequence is CASSSAPGRTEAFF. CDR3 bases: TGTGCCAGCAGCTCCGCCCCGGGGAGGACTGAAGCTTTCTTT. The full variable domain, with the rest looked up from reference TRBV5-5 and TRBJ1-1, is DAGVTQSPTHLIKTRGQQVTLRCSPISGHKSVSWYQQVLGQGPQFIFQYYEKEERGRGNFPDRFSARQFPNYSSELNVNALLLGDSALYLCASSSAPGRTEAFFGQGTRLTVV.